This T cell receptor beta chain derives from a study of blood T cell repertoires in COVID-19. CDR1 is SGHTA, CDR2 FQGTGA, per germline. Trimming took 5 bases from V and 10 from J; bases not matched to a gene: 7. The CDR3 is 14 amino acids. Sequencing was performed with immunoSEQ multiplex PCR; in TCRdb, only in-frame clones are kept and a portion is missing. The data show 45,000 to 60,000 clones, with around 73% seen just once and about 6% held by the top ten. The chain is built from TRBV7-3 and TRBJ1-6; 8 bases align to TRBD1. Sequencing input: PBMCs or T cells enriched from blood (not recorded which). The source of this sequence is a woman between 50 and 59 years old with acute COVID-19. For the CDR3, the DNA is TGTGCCAGCAGCCCCACAGGGGGAGGCTCACCCCTCCACTTT. This encodes CASSPTGGGSPLHF.